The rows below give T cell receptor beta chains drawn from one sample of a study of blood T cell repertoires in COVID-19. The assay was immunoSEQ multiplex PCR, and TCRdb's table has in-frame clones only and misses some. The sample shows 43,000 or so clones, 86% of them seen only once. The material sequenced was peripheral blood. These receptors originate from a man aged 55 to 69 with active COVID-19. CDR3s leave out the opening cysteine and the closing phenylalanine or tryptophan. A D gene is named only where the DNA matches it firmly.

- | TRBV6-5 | ASTRGDEQF
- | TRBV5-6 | ASSFRGARATNEKLF
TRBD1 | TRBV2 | ASSGQGISYEQY
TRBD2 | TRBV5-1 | ASSLGTSGSFTNTGELF
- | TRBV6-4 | ASSDSAIGDEQF
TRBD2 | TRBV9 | ASSVGTSGAYEQY
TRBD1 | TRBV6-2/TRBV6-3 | ASSRTGSEAF
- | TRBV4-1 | ASSQDRLAAGTDTQY
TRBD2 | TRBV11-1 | ASSPSGSTDTQY
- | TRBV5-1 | ASSPSGQGGGETQY
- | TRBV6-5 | ASSLRTARDYEQY
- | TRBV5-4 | ASSFLSNEQF
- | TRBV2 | ASTVIDSNQPQH
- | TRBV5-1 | ASSPQATSSSYNEQF
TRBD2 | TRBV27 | ASSLSGGIAGGKETQY
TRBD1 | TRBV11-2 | ASSYRQGMNTEAF
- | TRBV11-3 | ASSLWTYEQY
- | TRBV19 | ASSNLGGVTGELF
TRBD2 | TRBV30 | AWSEGLAGADTQY
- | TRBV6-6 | ASSYTESNQPQH
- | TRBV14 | ASSQDSWQGFPDTQY
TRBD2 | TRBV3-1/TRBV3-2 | ASSEGASGNTGELF
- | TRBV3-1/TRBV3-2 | ASSQGLYEQY
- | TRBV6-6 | ASSRERNTGELF
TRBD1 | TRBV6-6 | ASSHHTGTGLTPFALDSNQPQH
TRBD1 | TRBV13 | ASTDRGSTNSPLH
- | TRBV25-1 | ASRDSGNPEQF
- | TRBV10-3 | AIRRDINTGELF
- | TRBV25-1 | ASTADSNTEAF
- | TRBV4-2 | ASSQVGGEKLF
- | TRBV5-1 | ASSPVGGTYEQY
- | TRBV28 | ASSLLQGAAEQF